Presented here are 27 T cell receptor beta chains from one specimen sequenced in a study of OX40 agonist ivuxolimab in advanced cancers. Here immunoSEQ multiplex PCR was the method, and the copy in TCRdb shows in-frame clones only, minus some. Of tens of thousands of clones listed, about 88% are singletons. Sequencing used CD4+ or CD8+ T cells sorted from blood, obtained in a trial of the OX40 agonist ivuxolimab. Receptors originate from an adult with an advanced solid tumor such as melanoma, head and neck, liver or kidney cancer.

The chain combines TRBV6-4 with TRBJ2-7, with TRBD2 as a possible D gene (6 bases). Deletions cut 0 bases from V and 8 bases from J, with 23 bases between. CDR3 length: 17 residues. The germline V gene encodes CDR1 MRHNA and CDR2 SNTAGT. CDR3 protein: CASSDSILPGTGSKQYF. In DNA, the CDR3 is TGTGCCAGCAGTGACTCGATTCTGCCTGGGACTGGCTCCAAGCAGTACTTC.

This chain joins TRBV19 and TRBJ1-5; D is unresolved. CDR1 and CDR2 from the germline V gene are LNHDA and SQIVND (reference sequence). Trimming took 4 bases from V and 9 from J, leaving 10 bases between them. There are 12 residues in the CDR3. CDR3 loop: CASSTLGRPQHF. For the CDR3, the DNA is TGTGCCAGTAGTACCCTTGGGAGGCCCCAGCATTTT.

This chain joins TRBV30 and TRBJ1-5; no clear D gene. CDR1 and CDR2 (germline): GTSNPN, SVGIG (reference sequence). V was cut by 0 bases and J by 5 bases, with 5 bases left in between. This CDR3 spans 12 amino acids. CDR3 region: CAWSVEDQPQHF. Written as DNA, the CDR3 is TGTGCCTGGAGTGTTGAGGATCAGCCCCAGCATTTT.

The chain combines TRBV5-8 with TRBJ1-5; a possible D gene is TRBD1 (5 bases). CDR1 SGHTS and CDR2 YDEGEE come from the germline V gene. V lost 0 bases and J 8 bases, leaving 12 bases between the germline ends. There are 14 residues in the CDR3. DNA of the CDR3: TGTGCCAGCAGCTTGGGCCAGGGAGGAGAGCCCCAGCATTTT. It yields the protein CASSLGQGGEPQHF.

The chain links TRBV7-2 to TRBJ1-6; the D gene is possibly TRBD1 (6 bases). Looked up from germline, CDR1 is SGHTA and CDR2 is FQGNSA. This CDR3 has 14 residues. V lost 3 bases and J lost 7, with 10 bases in between. The CDR3 sequence: CASSFRTENSPLHF. For the CDR3, the DNA is TGTGCCAGCAGCTTCAGGACAGAGAATTCACCCCTCCACTTT.

This chain uses TRBV28 with TRBJ1-5; no firm D call. V was trimmed by 3 bases and J by 5 bases, leaving 8 bases between them. The CDR3 spans 13 residues. Germline CDR1 reads MDHEN; CDR2 reads SYDVKM. CDR3: CASSFSPDQPQHF. Written as DNA, the CDR3 is TGTGCCAGCAGTTTTTCCCCGGATCAGCCCCAGCATTTT.

The rearrangement uses TRBV11-3 and TRBJ2-2; 9 bases agree with TRBD1. The germline gives CDR1 SGHNT, CDR2 YENEEA. With 1 base clipped from V and 7 bases from J, the junction kept 4 bases outside the gene matches. This CDR3 region has 15 residues. The CDR3 DNA reads as TGTGCCAGCAGCTTAGGCGGACAGGGGAACGGGGAGCTGTTTTTT. The encoded protein is CASSLGGQGNGELFF.

This clone was seen a single time. The rearrangement uses TRBV9 and TRBJ1-3; TRBD1 matches 7 bases. Germline V gene lookup returns CDR1 SGDLS and CDR2 YYNGEE. Unmatched junction bases numbered 8, after V lost 0 bases and J lost 2 bases. The CDR3 runs 17 residues. The CDR3 region is CASSVGGTVIAGNTIYF. The CDR3 DNA is TGTGCCAGCAGCGTAGGGGGGACAGTAATCGCTGGAAACACCATATATTTT.

The V call is TRBV7-3, the J call TRBJ2-5; tentatively, D is TRBD1 (5 bases). This CDR3 has 13 amino acids. Trimming stripped 5 bases from V and 5 bases from J, with 12 bases between. Germline V gene lookup returns CDR1 SGHTA and CDR2 FQGTGA. The CDR3 DNA is TGTGCCAGCAGCAGACAGAGTTCGGAGACCCAGTACTTC. This translates into CASSRQSSETQYF.

V is TRBV5-1 and J is TRBJ2-2, with TRBD2 matching 9 bases. The CDR3 has 16 residues. Germline V gene lookup returns CDR1 SGHRS and CDR2 YFSETQ. Losses at the gene ends were 4 bases for V and 6 bases for J; bases not matched to a gene: 10. The CDR3 DNA reads TGCGCCAGCAGCGGACGAGGGACTAGCAGTCCCGGGGAGCTGTTTTTT. Its protein product is CASSGRGTSSPGELFF.

The V call is TRBV20-1, the J call TRBJ1-1; tentative D call: TRBD1 (5 bases). The V end lost 5 bases, the J end lost 10 bases, and 14 bases lay between the germline ends. The CDR3 spans 11 residues. Germline CDR1 is DFQATT and CDR2 is SNEGSKA (reference sequence). DNA of the CDR3: TGCAGTGCTGGGGGAGACTCAGGAGCTTTCTTT. This translates into CSAGGDSGAFF.

The V and J genes are TRBV14 and TRBJ2-7; 12 bases are shared with TRBD2. The CDR3 runs 15 residues. V was pared by 4 bases and J by 2 bases, with 3 bases of the junction left unmatched. Germline CDR1 SGHDN, CDR2 FVKESK. The CDR3 region has the DNA TGTGCCAGCAGCCTCGGGACTAGCGGGCCCTACGAGCAGTACTTC. It specifies CASSLGTSGPYEQYF. Full variable domain (remainder filled in from reference TRBV14 and TRBJ2-7): EAGVTQFPSHSVIEKGQTVTLRCDPISGHDNLYWYRRVMGKEIKFLLHFVKESKQDESGMPNNRFLAERTGGTYSTLKVQPAELEDSGVYFCASSLGTSGPYEQYFGPGTRLTVT.

This clone has more than one count but fewer than ten. This rearrangement joins TRBV25-1 to TRBJ1-2; no firm D call. CDR3 length: 14 amino acids. CDR1 and CDR2 from the germline V gene are MGHDK and SYGVNS. Trimming took off 3 bases at V and 7 bases at J, with 15 bases between the two ends. In DNA, the CDR3 is TGTGCCAGCAGTGACCCCCGTCAGGACTCTGGCTACACCTTC. Translating it yields CASSDPRQDSGYTF.

The V gene is TRBV25-1, the J gene TRBJ2-1; D is undetermined. The CDR3 contains 14 residues. V lost 4 bases, J lost 5 bases, and 12 bases lay in between. Germline V gives CDR1 MGHDK, CDR2 SYGVNS. The CDR3 nucleotides read TGTGCCAGCAGTGGCCTCCTGGTCGACAATGAGCAGTTCTTC. As protein: CASSGLLVDNEQFF.

The rearrangement uses TRBV28 and TRBJ1-2, with TRBD1 matching over 9 bases. The CDR3 length is 12 residues. The germline gives CDR1 MDHEN, CDR2 SYDVKM. Germline trimming cut 6 bases from V and 7 bases from J; bases unmatched to any gene: 3. CDR3 sequence: CASRQGAVGYTF. CDR3 DNA sequence: TGTGCCAGCAGACAGGGGGCAGTTGGCTACACCTTC.

This chain joins TRBV28 and TRBJ2-5, with D maybe TRBD1 (8 bases). From germline, CDR1 is MDHEN and CDR2 SYDVKM. The V end was cut by 4 bases, the J end by 5 bases, with 20 bases between. The CDR3 consists of 16 residues. The CDR3 nucleotides read TGTGCCAGCAGTTCCCAACAGGGGGGGAAGGTGGAGACCCAGTACTTC. Amino acids: CASSSQQGGKVETQYF.

V usage is TRBV5-1 and J usage is TRBJ1-2; 9 bases align to TRBD1. The CDR3 is made up of 15 amino acids. Trimming took 0 bases from V and 4 from J; bases not matched to a gene: 4. CDR1 and CDR2 (germline): SGHRS, YFSETQ. The CDR3 DNA follows: TGCGCCAGCAGCTTGGAGGGACAGGGCAGCTATGGCTACACCTTC. This sequence encodes CASSLEGQGSYGYTF.

The genes are TRBV14 and TRBJ2-7; 9 bases line up with TRBD1. From germline, CDR1 is SGHDN and CDR2 FVKESK. The V gene end was trimmed by 8 bases and the J gene end by 5 bases; junction bases not matched to a gene: 13. The CDR3 loop spans 15 amino acids. The CDR3 DNA reads as TGTGCCAGCTCCCAACCCGGGACAGGGAGGGACGAGCAGTACTTC. Translation: CASSQPGTGRDEQYF.

The chain links TRBV19 to TRBJ1-2; D is perhaps TRBD1 (6 bases). Germline CDR1 is LNHDA and CDR2 is SQIVND (reference sequence). This CDR3 spans 13 amino acids. The germline V and J ends were trimmed by 4 bases and 6 bases, with 12 bases remaining between them. The CDR3 nucleotides are TGTGCCAGTAGTACTTCAGGGGAAGATGGCTACACCTTC. The encoded protein is CASSTSGEDGYTF.

This clone was observed once. This CDR3 is CASNLLYTTEAFF. Written as DNA, the CDR3 is TGTGCCAGCAACCTCCTGTACACCACTGAAGCTTTCTTT. The chain links TRBV6-1 to TRBJ1-1; D gene uncertain. The CDR3 has 13 residues. CDR1 and CDR2 from the germline V gene are MNHNS and SASEGT. The V end was cut by 7 bases, the J end by 4 bases, with 13 bases between.

This chain links TRBV10-3 with TRBJ1-2; maybe TRBD1 (5 bases). Trimming removed 4 bases at V and 0 bases at J, with 15 bases between. This CDR3 spans 16 amino acids. CDR1 and CDR2 from the germline V gene are ENHRY and SYGVKD. The CDR3 DNA reads as TGTGCCATCAGTGTTCAGGGAAGGGGAGCTAACTATGGCTACACCTTC. It translates to CAISVQGRGANYGYTF.

The chain uses TRBV7-3 and TRBJ1-2; no firm D call. The CDR3 sequence is 15 residues long. Germline CDR1 reads SGHTA; CDR2 reads FQGTGA. Trimming took 5 bases from V and 4 from J, leaving 17 bases between them. CDR3 protein: CASSRARTDLYGYTF. CDR3 sequence (DNA): TGTGCCAGCAGCAGGGCCCGAACGGATCTCTATGGCTACACCTTC.

The CDR3 here is CASSGAAEMGGTEAFF. The DNA for the CDR3 is TGTGCCAGCAGTGGAGCCGCGGAGATGGGGGGCACTGAAGCTTTCTTT. The chain carries TRBV28 and TRBJ1-1; maybe TRBD1 (5 bases). Germline CDR1 MDHEN, CDR2 SYDVKM. The V and J ends lost 5 bases and 4 bases respectively, with 20 bases between them. CDR3 size: 16 residues.

The chain uses TRBV6-1 and TRBJ2-5, with D perhaps matching TRBD2 (5 bases). The end of the DNA aligns better with TRBJ2-7, so the J call may be wrong. CDR1 MNHNS and CDR2 SASEGT come from the germline V gene. CDR3 size: 15 residues. The CDR3 bases are TGTGCCAGCAGTTCTCAGCGGACTGGGTCCTACGAGCAGTACTTC. Residues: CASSSQRTGSYEQYF.

V gene TRBV19 combines with J gene TRBJ2-1; weak D call: TRBD1 (6 bases). V was shortened by 7 bases and J by 5 bases, with 15 bases between the two germline ends. CDR1 is LNHDA, CDR2 SQIVND, per germline (reference sequence). This CDR3 contains 14 residues. The CDR3 is CASKSRDTHNEQFF. CDR3 DNA sequence: TGTGCCAGTAAATCTCGGGACACCCACAATGAGCAGTTCTTC.

This rearrangement joins TRBV6-5 to TRBJ2-5; 8 positions agree with TRBD2. The V gene end was trimmed by 4 bases and the J gene end by 5 bases; junction bases not matched to a gene: 9. CDR1 is MNHEY, CDR2 SVGAGI, per germline. This CDR3 region has 15 residues. CDR3 in amino acids: CASSSAAGGWETQYF. CDR3 bases: TGTGCCAGCAGTTCCGCTGCGGGGGGTTGGGAGACCCAGTACTTC.

V and J are TRBV30 and TRBJ1-6; unclear D gene. CDR1 GTSNPN and CDR2 SVGIG come from the germline V gene (reference sequence). The CDR3 extends over 14 amino acids. V was trimmed by 3 bases and J by 6 bases, leaving 12 bases between them. In DNA, the CDR3 is TGTGCCTGGAGGGGGTTAAGGATTAATTCACCCCTCCACTTT. Protein product: CAWRGLRINSPLHF.